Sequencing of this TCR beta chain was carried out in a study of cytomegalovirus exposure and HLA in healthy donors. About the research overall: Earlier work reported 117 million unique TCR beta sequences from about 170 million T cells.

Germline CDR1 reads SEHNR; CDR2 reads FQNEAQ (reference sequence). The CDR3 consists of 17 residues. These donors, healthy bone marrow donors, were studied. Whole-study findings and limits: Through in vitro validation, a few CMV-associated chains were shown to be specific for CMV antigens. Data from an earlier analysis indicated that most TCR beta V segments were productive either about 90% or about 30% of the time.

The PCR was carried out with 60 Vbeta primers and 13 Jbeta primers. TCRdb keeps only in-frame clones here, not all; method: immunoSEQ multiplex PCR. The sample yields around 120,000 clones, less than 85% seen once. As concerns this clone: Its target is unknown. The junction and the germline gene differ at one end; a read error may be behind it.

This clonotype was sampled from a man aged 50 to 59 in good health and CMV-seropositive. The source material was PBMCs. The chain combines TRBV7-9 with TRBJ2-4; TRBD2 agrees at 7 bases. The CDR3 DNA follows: TGTTCCAGCAGCGGGGCGCTAGAGGATGTAGCCAAAAACATTCAGTACTTC. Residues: CSSSGALEDVAKNIQYF. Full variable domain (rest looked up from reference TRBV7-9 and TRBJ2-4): DTGVSQNPRHKITKRGQNVTFRCDPISEHNRLYWYRQTLGQGPEFLTYFQNEAQLEKSRLLSDRFSAERPKGSFSTLEIQRTEQGDSAMYLCSSSGALEDVAKNIQYFGAGTRLSVL.